Listed here are 22 T cell receptor beta chains from one sample, sequenced in a study of T cell responses to AZD1222 COVID-19 vaccine. Here immunoSEQ multiplex PCR was the method, and the copy in TCRdb shows in-frame clones only, minus some. The sample lists about 140,000 clones; about 91% were seen once. The starting material was peripheral blood, obtained on day 0 of AZD1222 vaccination. Receptors originate from an adult in good health.

This chain joins TRBV10-3 and TRBJ1-5, with TRBD1 identical over 8 bases. The germline V gene encodes CDR1 ENHRY and CDR2 SYGVKD. Trimming removed 6 bases from V and 3 bases from J; junction bases left unmatched: 7. This CDR3 is built from 15 residues. The CDR3 region is CAISAGGLHNQPQHF. CDR3 DNA: TGTGCCATCAGCGCAGGGGGCCTTCACAATCAGCCCCAGCATTTT.

The chain recombines TRBV19 with TRBJ2-7, with 8 positions matching TRBD1. Germline V gives CDR1 LNHDA, CDR2 SQIVND (reference sequence). This CDR3 region has 18 residues. Trimming at V came to 2 bases and at J to 3 bases, leaving 15 bases not matched to a gene. The CDR3 loop reads CASSIFPLTGGRSYEQYF. The CDR3 coding sequence is TGTGCCAGTAGTATATTCCCCCTCACAGGGGGGAGAAGCTACGAGCAGTACTTC.

The rearrangement links TRBV7-9 to TRBJ1-1; no clear D gene. There are 15 residues in the CDR3. CDR1 SEHNR and CDR2 FQNEAQ come from the germline V gene (reference sequence). Deletions cut 1 base from V and 6 bases from J, with 15 bases between. The CDR3 DNA reads TGTGCCAGCAGCTTAGGGCGGAGCGGCGCCCCTGAAGCTTTCTTT. Protein sequence: CASSLGRSGAPEAFF. Full variable domain (outside the CDR3, taken from reference TRBV7-9 and TRBJ1-1): DTGVSQNPRHKITKRGQNVTFRCDPISEHNRLYWYRQTLGQGPEFLTYFQNEAQLEKSRLLSDRFSAERPKGSFSTLEIQRTEQGDSAMYLCASSLGRSGAPEAFFGQGTRLTVV.

This chain connects TRBV7-9 to TRBJ1-1; unclear D gene. V lost 1 base, J lost 6 bases, and 9 bases lay in between. Germline values: CDR1 SEHNR, CDR2 FQNEAQ (reference sequence). This CDR3 region has 13 residues. The DNA of the CDR3 is TGTGCCAGCAGCTTAGAGTCCACATCTGAAGCTTTCTTT. As protein: CASSLESTSEAFF. Full variable domain (missing parts from reference TRBV7-9 and TRBJ1-1): DTGVSQNPRHKITKRGQNVTFRCDPISEHNRLYWYRQTLGQGPEFLTYFQNEAQLEKSRLLSDRFSAERPKGSFSTLEIQRTEQGDSAMYLCASSLESTSEAFFGQGTRLTVV.

As to this clone: The identical CDR3 is also encoded by other nucleotide sequences in the sample. V usage is TRBV19 and J usage is TRBJ1-2; TRBD1 agrees at 12 bases. Germline V gene sequence: CDR1 LNHDA, CDR2 SQIVND (reference sequence). The V and J ends lost 5 bases and 4 bases, in that order; junction bases with no gene match: 8. The CDR3 covers 16 residues. The CDR3 nucleotides are TGTGCCAGTAGTGCTACCGGGACAGGGGGCCTCTATGGCTACACCTTC. Translating gives CASSATGTGGLYGYTF. The complete variable domain, with remaining parts taken from reference TRBV19 and TRBJ1-2, reads DGGITQSPKYLFRKEGQNVTLSCEQNLNHDAMYWYRQDPGQGLRLIYYSQIVNDFQKGDIAEGYSVSREKKESFPLTVTSAQKNPTAFYLCASSATGTGGLYGYTFGSGTRLTVV.

The chain has TRBV2 and TRBJ1-1; possible D gene TRBD1, 6 bases. CDR1 SNHLY and CDR2 FYNNEI come from the germline V gene. Deletions cut 2 bases from V and 6 bases from J, with 16 bases between. This CDR3 comprises 15 residues. CDR3 coding DNA: TGTGCCAGCAGTGAAAGCCGGGTAGGGGGTCCTGAAGCTTTCTTT. Translated, it gives CASSESRVGGPEAFF.

The V gene is TRBV24-1, the J gene TRBJ1-2; TRBD1 matches at 9 bases. Germline loops: CDR1 KGHDR, CDR2 SFDVKD. The CDR3 is made up of 14 amino acids. V gave up 4 bases and J gave up 6 bases; unmatched junction bases: 5. CDR3 nucleotides: TGTGCCACCAGTGAGCCTACAGGGGGCAATGGCTACACCTTC. The encoded protein is CATSEPTGGNGYTF.

V and J are TRBV6-5 and TRBJ1-5; D is ambiguous. The V end lost 6 bases, the J end lost 3 bases, and 15 bases lay between the germline ends. CDR1 is MNHEY, CDR2 SVGAGI, per germline. The CDR3 sequence is 15 residues long. CDR3 DNA sequence: TGTGCCAGCAGACTGCTAGACGGTTCCAATCAGCCCCAGCATTTT. This encodes CASRLLDGSNQPQHF.

This clone was observed a few times. The gene calls are TRBV27 and TRBJ2-5, with D possibly being TRBD1 or TRBD2 (6 bases each). CDR3 size: 14 residues. Germline CDR1 and CDR2: MNHEY and SMNVEV (reference sequence). Trimming cost V 8 bases and J 6 bases, with 19 bases left between them. The CDR3 region has the DNA TGTGCCAGCCGGGAAGGATGGGGGGCAAAGACCCAGTACTTC. Translation: CASREGWGAKTQYF.

The rearrangement joins TRBV7-2 to TRBJ2-5; D is perhaps TRBD1 or TRBD2 (7 bases each). Between the trimmed V and J ends, which lost 1 base and 2 bases, there was a span of 14 bases. The germline V gene has CDR1 SGHTA and CDR2 FQGNSA. The CDR3 is made up of 16 amino acids. The CDR3 loop is CASSLGGRGGQETQYF. CDR3 nucleotide sequence: TGTGCCAGCAGCTTAGGAGGCAGGGGGGGTCAAGAGACCCAGTACTTC.

This clone has only one observation. The chain carries TRBV27 and TRBJ2-1, with TRBD2 matching 9 bases. V lost 3 bases to trimming and J lost 6 bases; unmatched junction nucleotides: 6. The CDR3 runs to 15 residues. The germline CDR1 and CDR2 sequences are MNHEY and SMNVEV (reference sequence). The CDR3 bases are TGTGCCAGCAGTTTTGGAGGGACTAGCATCAATGAGCAGTTCTTC. Its protein is CASSFGGTSINEQFF.

This clone was observed once. The CDR3 sequence is CASSEVQGRGTDTQYF. For the CDR3, the DNA is TGTGCCAGCAGTGAAGTACAGGGGAGGGGCACAGATACGCAGTATTTT. V usage is TRBV6-1 and J usage is TRBJ2-3; D is perhaps TRBD1 or TRBD2 (7 bases each). In germline, CDR1 is MNHNS, CDR2 SASEGT. The length of the CDR3 is 16 residues. Trimming left V 1 base short and J 1 base short, with 12 bases between.

The sample holds many counts of this clone. V is TRBV7-7 and J is TRBJ2-5, with D possibly called TRBD1 or TRBD2 (6 bases each). There are 13 residues in the CDR3. Germline loops: CDR1 SSHAT, CDR2 FNYEAQ (reference sequence). CDR3 coding DNA: TGTGCTACCCGGGGGCGATGGGAAGAGACCCAGTACTTC. It specifies CATRGRWEETQYF.

This chain links TRBV2 with TRBJ1-2, with a weak D call TRBD1 (5 bases). V was clipped by 0 bases and J by 6 bases, with 5 bases between them. The germline gives CDR1 SNHLY, CDR2 FYNNEI. The CDR3 contains 12 residues. The CDR3 region has the DNA TGTGCCAGCAGTGAAGCGGGGGATGGCTACACCTTC. Translation gives CASSEAGDGYTF.

The chain carries TRBV7-8 and TRBJ1-6, with TRBD1 identical over 8 bases. The CDR3 has 15 amino acids. V gave up 1 base and J gave up 7 bases; unmatched junction bases: 3. Per the germline V gene, CDR1 is SGHVS and CDR2 is FQNEAQ. CDR3 DNA: TGTGCCAGCAGCTTAGGGGACAGGTGGAATTCACCCCTCCACTTT. The encoded protein is CASSLGDRWNSPLHF.

This chain links TRBV2 with TRBJ2-5, with D unresolved. The CDR3 loop spans 14 amino acids. The V gene lost 8 bases and the J gene lost 3 bases, with 16 bases spanning the gap. Germline CDR1 SNHLY, CDR2 FYNNEI. This CDR3 reads CASPGFTAEETQYF. DNA of the CDR3: TGTGCCAGCCCGGGCTTCACTGCTGAAGAGACCCAGTACTTC.

V is TRBV5-6 and J is TRBJ2-5; no firm D call. CDR3 length: 14 amino acids. The germline gives CDR1 SGHDT, CDR2 YYEEEE. V shed 1 base and J shed 3 bases, with 10 bases lying between them. The CDR3 DNA reads TGTGCCAGCAGCTTGACAGAATACGAAGAGACCCAGTACTTC. The encoded protein is CASSLTEYEETQYF.

CDR3 in DNA: TGTGCCAGCACGACCAGCTCCGAAACGGAACTGTTTTTT. This encodes CASTTSSETELFF. The genes are TRBV28 and TRBJ1-4, with D uncertain. Per the germline V gene, CDR1 is MDHEN and CDR2 is SYDVKM. Trimming shortened V by 7 bases and J by 12 bases, and 18 bases separated the two germline ends. CDR3 length equals 13 residues.

CDR3 region: CASSTYPHRTGSIMNTEAFF. The CDR3 DNA reads TGTGCCAGCAGCACCTACCCACATCGGACAGGAAGTATTATGAACACTGAAGCTTTCTTT. The chain couples TRBV21-1 to TRBJ1-1; TRBD1 was called by the table and not checked on the DNA. TRBV21-1 is termed a pseudogene. This CDR3 has 20 residues.

CDR3 DNA sequence: TGTGCCAGCCAGACAGGGCCGAACACTGAAGCTTTCTTT. It specifies CASQTGPNTEAFF. The chain employs TRBV3-1 (or the pseudogene TRBV3-2) and TRBJ1-1; TRBD1 aligns across 7 bases. Germline trimming cut 8 bases from V and 1 base from J; bases unmatched to any gene: 4. The CDR3 is made up of 13 amino acids. Germline V gene data show CDR1 as LGHDT and CDR2 as YNNKEL (reference sequence).

Turning to this clone: In the same sample, other DNA sequences code for this CDR3. The genes are TRBV29-1 and TRBJ1-2; D is undetermined. Germline assignment: CDR1 SQVTM and CDR2 ANQGSEA. This CDR3 has 11 amino acids. With 2 bases removed from V and 2 bases from J, the gap between germline ends came to 3 bases. The CDR3 sequence is CSVELNYGYTF. The CDR3 nucleotides are TGCAGCGTTGAACTGAACTATGGCTACACCTTC.

The chain recombines TRBV27 with TRBJ1-2; D is uncertain. CDR3 size: 16 residues. From germline, CDR1 is MNHEY and CDR2 SMNVEV (reference sequence). Trimming took off 7 bases at V and 0 bases at J, with 18 bases between the two ends. The CDR3 sequence is CASTPRWGLSNYGYTF. The DNA of the CDR3 is TGTGCCAGCACTCCAAGGTGGGGTCTTTCTAACTATGGCTACACCTTC.